Sequencing of this TCR beta chain was carried out in a study of blood T cell repertoires in COVID-19. V was shortened by 1 base and J by 15 bases, with 16 bases between the two germline ends. Germline values: CDR1 MNHNS, CDR2 SASEGT. The CDR3 has 13 amino acids. Clones were read by immunoSEQ multiplex PCR, and TCRdb kept only the in-frame ones, dropping some. The table shows 90,000 or so clones, with around 79% occurring only once. Material: peripheral blood. The V gene is TRBV6-1, the J gene TRBJ2-1; possible D gene TRBD1, 6 bases. The TCR was taken from a human donor in a cohort sampled during active COVID-19. The CDR3 here is CASSEGGPARRFF. In DNA form, the CDR3 reads TGTGCCAGCAGTGAAGGGGGGCCCGCGAGACGGTTCTTC.